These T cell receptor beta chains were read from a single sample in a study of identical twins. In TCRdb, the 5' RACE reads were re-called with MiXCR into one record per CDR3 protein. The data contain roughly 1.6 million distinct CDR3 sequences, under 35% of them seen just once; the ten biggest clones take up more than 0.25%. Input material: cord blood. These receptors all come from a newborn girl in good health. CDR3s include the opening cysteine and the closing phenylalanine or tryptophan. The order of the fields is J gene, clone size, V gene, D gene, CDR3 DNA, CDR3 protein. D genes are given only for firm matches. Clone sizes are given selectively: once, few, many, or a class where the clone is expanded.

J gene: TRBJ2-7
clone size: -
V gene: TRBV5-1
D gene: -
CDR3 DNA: TGCGCCAGCAGCTTGGATTGGCGGGGCTACAATGAGCAGTACTTC
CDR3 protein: CASSLDWRGYNEQYF

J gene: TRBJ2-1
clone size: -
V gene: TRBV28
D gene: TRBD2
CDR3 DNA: TGTGCCATCCAACTAGCGGGAGGCGGGGAGCAGTTCTTC
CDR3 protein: CAIQLAGGGEQFF

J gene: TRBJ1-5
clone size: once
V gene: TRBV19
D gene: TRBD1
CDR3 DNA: TGTGCCAGTAGTATAGGAGGTTACGGGACAGGCAATCAGCCCCAGCATTTT
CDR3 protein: CASSIGGYGTGNQPQHF

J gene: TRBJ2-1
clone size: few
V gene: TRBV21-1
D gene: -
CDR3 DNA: TGTGCCAGCAGCAAAATGCGGGATAGACGCAATGAGCAGTTCTTC
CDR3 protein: CASSKMRDRRNEQFF

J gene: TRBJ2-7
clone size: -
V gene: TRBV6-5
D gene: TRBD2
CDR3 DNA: TGTGCCAGCAGTTCCCTAGCGGGAGCCCCCACTTACTACGAGCAGTACTTC
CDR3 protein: CASSSLAGAPTYYEQYF

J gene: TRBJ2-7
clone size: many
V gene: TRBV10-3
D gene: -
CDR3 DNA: TGTGCCATCAGTGAGTCTAAGGTGGACAAATACTACGAGCAGTACTTC
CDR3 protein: CAISESKVDKYYEQYF

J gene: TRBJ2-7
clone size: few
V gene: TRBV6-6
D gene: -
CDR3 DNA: TGTGCCAGCAGAGATACAGGGTTTGTCTACGAGCAGTACTTC
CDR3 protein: CASRDTGFVYEQYF

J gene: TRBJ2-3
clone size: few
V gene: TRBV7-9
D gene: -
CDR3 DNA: TGTGCCAGCAGCTTAGTGTTTGGGCGGCGCCTAAGGGATACGCAGTATTTT
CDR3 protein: CASSLVFGRRLRDTQYF

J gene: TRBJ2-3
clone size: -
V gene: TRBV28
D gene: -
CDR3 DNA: TGTACCAGCAGTTTAGGACGCACAGATACGCAGTATTTT
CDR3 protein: CTSSLGRTDTQYF

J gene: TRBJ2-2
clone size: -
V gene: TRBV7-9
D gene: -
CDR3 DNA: TGTGCCACCGACTCGGACAGCCGGAACACCGGGGAGCTGTTTTTT
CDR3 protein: CATDSDSRNTGELFF

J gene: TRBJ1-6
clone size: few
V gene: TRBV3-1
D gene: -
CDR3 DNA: TGTGCCAGCAGCCCGACACCCTATAATTCACCCCTCCACTTT
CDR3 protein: CASSPTPYNSPLHF

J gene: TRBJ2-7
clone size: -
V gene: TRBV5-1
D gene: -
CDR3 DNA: TGCGCCAGCAGCTTGTCTGGGGGCAACAATGAGCAGTACTTC
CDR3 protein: CASSLSGGNNEQYF

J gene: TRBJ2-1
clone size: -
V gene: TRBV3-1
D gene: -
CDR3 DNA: TGTGCCAGCAGCCAAGTTTTGGGGCGGGGATCCTACAATGAGCAGTTCTTC
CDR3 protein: CASSQVLGRGSYNEQFF

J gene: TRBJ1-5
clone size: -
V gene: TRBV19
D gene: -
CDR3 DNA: TGTGCCACTAAGTACGGGGATTATAGCAATCAGCCCCAGCATTTT
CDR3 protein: CATKYGDYSNQPQHF

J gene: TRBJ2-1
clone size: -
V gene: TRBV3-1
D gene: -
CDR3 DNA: TGTGCCAGCAGCCAAGATCGGGACCACAATGAGCAGTTCTTC
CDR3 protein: CASSQDRDHNEQFF

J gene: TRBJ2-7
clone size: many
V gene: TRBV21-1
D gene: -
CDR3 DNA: TGTGCCAGCAGCAAAGATCCCTTGACAGGTTCCGAGCAGTACTTC
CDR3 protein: CASSKDPLTGSEQYF

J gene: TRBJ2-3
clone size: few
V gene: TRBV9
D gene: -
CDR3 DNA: TGTGCCAGCAGCGTAGGGGGTTTCACAGATACGCAGTATTTT
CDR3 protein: CASSVGGFTDTQYF

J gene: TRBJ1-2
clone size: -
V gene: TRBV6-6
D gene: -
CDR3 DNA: TGTGCCAGCAGGCCTGGGGCAGCCTTCCTAGGCTACACCTTC
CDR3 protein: CASRPGAAFLGYTF

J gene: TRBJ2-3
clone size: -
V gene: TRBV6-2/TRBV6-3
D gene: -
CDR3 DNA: TGTGCCTCCGGACAGTCAAGAAGTACGCAGTATTTT
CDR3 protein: CASGQSRSTQYF

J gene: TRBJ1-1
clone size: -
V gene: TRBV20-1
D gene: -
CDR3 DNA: TGCAGTGCTAGAGTCATCCCAGGGTACACTGAAGCTTTCTTT
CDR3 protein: CSARVIPGYTEAFF

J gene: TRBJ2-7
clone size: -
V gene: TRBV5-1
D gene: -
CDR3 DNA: TGCGCCAGCAGCTTTTTCACGTTTGATGACACACCGAGCTCCTACGAGCAGTACTTC
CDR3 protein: CASSFFTFDDTPSSYEQYF

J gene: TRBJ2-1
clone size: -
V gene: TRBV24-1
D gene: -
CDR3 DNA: TGTGCCACCAGTTCCCAGGCGGGTGAGCAGTTCTTC
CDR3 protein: CATSSQAGEQFF

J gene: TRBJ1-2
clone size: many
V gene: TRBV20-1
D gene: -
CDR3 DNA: TGCAGTGCTTATCGAGGCTATGGCTACACCTTC
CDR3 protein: CSAYRGYGYTF

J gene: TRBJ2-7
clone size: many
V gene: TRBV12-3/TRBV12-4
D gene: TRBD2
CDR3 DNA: TGCGCCAGCAGCCCGCGGGACTACTCCTACGAGCAGTACTTC
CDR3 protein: CASSPRDYSYEQYF

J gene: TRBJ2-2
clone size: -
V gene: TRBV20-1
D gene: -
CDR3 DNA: TGCAGTGCTAGCTCCGCCCTGGGGAACACCGGGGAGCTGTTTTTT
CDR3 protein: CSASSALGNTGELFF

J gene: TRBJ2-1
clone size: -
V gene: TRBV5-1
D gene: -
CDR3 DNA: TGCGCCAGCAGCTTGTCCCTAGCGTTCGATGAGCAGTTCTTC
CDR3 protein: CASSLSLAFDEQFF

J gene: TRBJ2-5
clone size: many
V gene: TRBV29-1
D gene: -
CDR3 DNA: TGCAGCGTTGAAACGTACCAAGAGACCCAGTACTTC
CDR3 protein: CSVETYQETQYF